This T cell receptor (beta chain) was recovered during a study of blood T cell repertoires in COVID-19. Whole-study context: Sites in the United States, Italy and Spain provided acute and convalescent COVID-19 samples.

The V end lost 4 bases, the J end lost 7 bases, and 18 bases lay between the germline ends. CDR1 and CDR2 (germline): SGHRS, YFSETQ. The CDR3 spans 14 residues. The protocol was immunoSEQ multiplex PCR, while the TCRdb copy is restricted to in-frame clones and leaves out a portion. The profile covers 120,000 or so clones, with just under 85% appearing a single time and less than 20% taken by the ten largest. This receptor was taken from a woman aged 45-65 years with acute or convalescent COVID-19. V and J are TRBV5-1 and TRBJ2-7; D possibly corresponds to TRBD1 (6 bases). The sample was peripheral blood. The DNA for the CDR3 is TGCGCCAGCAGCCCCTACACAGGGACGAAAGAGCAGTACTTC. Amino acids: CASSPYTGTKEQYF.